This TCR beta chain is from a study of T cell responses to AZD1222 COVID-19 vaccine. Study-wide results and limits: White British ancestry dominated among donors, who included more females, and clonal diversity was possibly underestimated. Spike-specific TCR breadth and depth were elevated following two AZD1222 doses.

CDR1 is LGHDT, CDR2 YNNKEL, per germline (reference sequence). The CDR3 extends over 13 amino acids. Trimming took 3 bases from V and 8 from J, leaving 13 bases between them. This table comes from immunoSEQ multiplex PCR, and its TCRdb copy is limited to in-frame clones, with some not included. The sample contains 95,000 to 150,000 clones, over 75% of which appear only once. This clone was counted a single time. Its specificity is unknown. The sample was peripheral blood, taken on day 0 of AZD1222 vaccination. The receptor was derived from an adult in good health. The chain has TRBV3-1 (or the pseudogene TRBV3-2) and TRBJ1-2; D gene ambiguous. CDR3 protein: CASSHARFAGYTF. CDR3 nucleotide sequence: TGTGCCAGCAGCCATGCCAGATTCGCGGGCTACACCTTC.